This is a list of T cell receptor beta chains from one sample in a study of cytomegalovirus exposure and HLA in healthy donors. Clones were read by immunoSEQ multiplex PCR, and TCRdb kept only the in-frame ones, dropping some. The table has more than 85,000 clones, roughly 92% seen once. The sequencing sample was made of PBMCs. The origin of the receptors is a woman aged 25-40 years in good health and CMV-seropositive. CDR3s leave out the opening cysteine and the closing phenylalanine or tryptophan.

j_call v_call cdr3_aa
TRBJ2-4 TRBV5-4 ASSLKAGPENIQY
TRBJ2-7 TRBV10-3 ASSKGMTSKDYEQY
TRBJ2-1 TRBV4-3 ASSQERQGSNEQF
TRBJ1-1 TRBV27 ASSLGQGVEAF
TRBJ2-3 TRBV28 ASRFGLVTDTQY
TRBJ1-2 TRBV18 ASSVGQGDGYT
TRBJ1-1 TRBV6-6 ASSYLRQGNTEAF
TRBJ1-4 TRBV5-1 ASRILGSTNEKLF
TRBJ2-7 TRBV7-8 ASSPGLASAYEQY
TRBJ1-1 TRBV6-6 ASRTTESMNTEAF
TRBJ2-3 TRBV7-2 ASSLAWDRNTDTQY
TRBJ1-1 TRBV7-2 ASRQATGSNTEAF
TRBJ2-1 TRBV9 ASSAEEGSYNEQF
TRBJ2-2 TRBV5-1 ASRVTGVTGELF
TRBJ1-2 TRBV11-2 ASSLDRSFGGYT